The 22 T cell receptor beta chains below were found in one sample sequenced in a study of blood T cell repertoires in COVID-19. Method: immunoSEQ multiplex PCR; TCRdb's copy keeps in-frame clones and lacks some. In the table there are 200,000 or so clones, around 90% of which are singletons. The specimen was PBMCs or T cells enriched from blood (not recorded which). Receptors originate from a woman in her thirties who had been exposed to COVID-19.

This clone was recorded only once. The CDR3 sequence: CASSPAGYRYNEQFF. The CDR3 DNA follows: TGCGCCAGCAGCCCGGCGGGGTATCGCTACAATGAGCAGTTCTTC. The chain couples TRBV5-1 to TRBJ2-1; possibly TRBD2 for D (6 bases). V was pared by 4 bases and J by 3 bases, with 14 bases between. The germline V gene encodes CDR1 SGHRS and CDR2 YFSETQ. This CDR3 has 15 residues. The whole variable domain, filled in from reference TRBV5-1 and TRBJ2-1, reads KAGVTQTPRYLIKTRGQQVTLSCSPISGHRSVSWYQQTPGQGLQFLFEYFSETQRNKGNFPGRFSGRQFSNSRSEMNVSTLELGDSALYLCASSPAGYRYNEQFFGPGTRLTVL.

V and J are TRBV19 and TRBJ1-4; 11 bases align to TRBD1. This CDR3 spans 15 amino acids. Germline loops: CDR1 LNHDA, CDR2 SQIVND (reference sequence). Trimming removed 10 bases from V and 8 bases from J; junction bases left unmatched: 12. As DNA, the CDR3 is TGTGCCACCAAAGGGGCCGGGACAGGGGGAGAAAAACTGTTTTTT. It is translated as CATKGAGTGGEKLFF.

V gene TRBV7-6 combines with J gene TRBJ1-3; maybe TRBD1 (6 bases). Germline V lookup: CDR1 SGHVS, CDR2 FNYEAQ. The V gene lost 1 base and the J gene lost 3 bases, with 10 bases spanning the gap. The CDR3 totals 15 residues. DNA of the CDR3: TGTGCCAGCAGCTTAGGGGGACAAAGTGGAAACACCATATATTTT. Encoded protein: CASSLGGQSGNTIYF.

The chain couples TRBV3-1 (or the pseudogene TRBV3-2) to TRBJ2-1, with 11 nucleotides matching TRBD2. Germline V gives CDR1 LGHDT, CDR2 YNNKEL (reference sequence). V dropped 2 bases and J dropped 0; count of bases not matched to a gene: 3. This CDR3 has 17 residues. CDR3 DNA: TGTGCCAGCAGCCAAACTAGCGGGGGCCGCTCCTACAATGAGCAGTTCTTC. It encodes CASSQTSGGRSYNEQFF.

The chain carries TRBV5-1 and TRBJ2-2, with 7 bases aligning to TRBD1. This CDR3 contains 17 residues. V was clipped by 5 bases and J by 0 bases; unmatched bases: 10. Germline CDR1 SGHRS, CDR2 YFSETQ. CDR3: CASRHSQGLSNTGELFF. The CDR3 nucleotides are TGCGCCAGCAGACACTCACAGGGGCTTTCGAACACCGGGGAGCTGTTTTTT.

The CDR3 protein is CASSPGSVDEQFF. For the CDR3, the DNA is TGTGCCAGCAGTCCGGGGAGTGTCGATGAGCAGTTCTTC. The chain has TRBV28 and TRBJ2-1; D might be TRBD2 (5 bases). V lost 5 bases and J 8 bases, leaving 13 bases between the germline ends. This CDR3 has 13 amino acids. The germline V gene has CDR1 MDHEN and CDR2 SYDVKM.

The genes are TRBV12-3 or TRBV12-4 and TRBJ1-1, with D possibly TRBD1 on 5 matching bases. V gave up 5 bases and J gave up 4 bases, with 11 bases separating them. CDR3 size: 13 residues. DNA of the CDR3: TGTGCCAGCAGTGCGGACGGGGGCACTGAAGCTTTCTTT. This codes for CASSADGGTEAFF.

The chain employs TRBV9 and TRBJ1-2; D possibly corresponds to TRBD1 (5 bases). V was clipped by 0 bases and J by 11 bases, with 11 bases between them. CDR1 SGDLS and CDR2 YYNGEE come from the germline V gene. There are 12 residues in the CDR3. CDR3 nucleotides: TGTGCCAGCAGCGTAGAGGGGAATGCTTACACCTTC. It codes for CASSVEGNAYTF. The full variable domain, in which reference TRBV9 and TRBJ1-2 provide the parts outside the CDR3, is DSGVTQTPKHLITATGQRVTLRCSPRSGDLSVYWYQQSLDQGLQFLIQYYNGEERAKGNILERFSAQQFPDLHSELNLSSLELGDSALYFCASSVEGNAYTFGSGTRLTVV.

V is TRBV24-1 and J is TRBJ2-1; 9 bases fit TRBD2. CDR3 length: 18 residues. V lost 5 bases, J lost 4 bases, and 14 bases stayed unmatched. Per the germline V gene, CDR1 is KGHDR and CDR2 is SFDVKD. The CDR3 region has the DNA TGTGCCACCAGTGGGACAGTGGGTAGCGGGAGAAAGTACAATGAGCAGTTCTTC. Its protein is CATSGTVGSGRKYNEQFF.

V and J are TRBV12-3 or TRBV12-4 and TRBJ2-7; D perhaps matches TRBD1 (6 bases). Deletions cut 4 bases from V and 9 bases from J, with 16 bases between. This CDR3 is built from 13 residues. The CDR3 nucleotides read TGTGCCAGCAGTTGGTTTCAGGGGCGGTGGCAGTACTTC. Protein product: CASSWFQGRWQYF.

This rearrangement joins TRBV19 to TRBJ1-3; D perhaps matches TRBD1 (6 bases). CDR1 LNHDA and CDR2 SQIVND come from the germline V gene (reference sequence). V lost 7 bases and J lost 1, with 14 bases in between. The CDR3 covers 15 residues. For the CDR3, the DNA is TGTGCCAGTAAGACAGACAGGAGATCTGGAAACACCATATATTTT. Translated: CASKTDRRSGNTIYF.

V usage is TRBV15 and J usage is TRBJ2-7, with TRBD2 as a possible D gene (6 bases). V lost 0 bases and J 0 bases, leaving 12 bases between the germline ends. The CDR3 consists of 16 residues. Per the germline V gene, CDR1 is LNHNV and CDR2 is YYDKDF (reference sequence). The CDR3 is CATSRDYFGSSYEQYF. DNA of the CDR3: TGTGCCACCAGCAGAGACTATTTCGGGAGCTCCTACGAGCAGTACTTC. Full variable domain (remainder filled in from reference TRBV15 and TRBJ2-7): DAMVIQNPRYQVTQFGKPVTLSCSQTLNHNVMYWYQQKSSQAPKLLFHYYDKDFNNEADTPDNFQSRRPNTSFCFLDIRSPGLGDTAMYLCATSRDYFGSSYEQYFGPGTRLTVT.

The chain combines TRBV11-2 with TRBJ1-1; 8 bases are a match to TRBD1. Germline loops: CDR1 SGHAT, CDR2 FQNNGV. This CDR3 contains 16 residues. V gave up 5 bases and J gave up 6 bases; unmatched junction bases: 14. The CDR3 loop reads CASSPDRGGGSAEAFF. CDR3 coding DNA: TGTGCCAGCAGCCCCGACAGGGGAGGGGGGAGCGCTGAAGCTTTCTTT.

This sequence joins TRBV15 and TRBJ1-2, with D perhaps matching TRBD1 (5 bases). This CDR3 has 15 residues. Germline loops: CDR1 LNHNV, CDR2 YYDKDF (reference sequence). Trimming shortened V by 0 bases and J by 3 bases, and 11 bases separated the two germline ends. The CDR3 region is CATSRERQLHYGYTF. CDR3 in DNA: TGTGCCACCAGCAGAGAGAGACAGCTCCACTATGGCTACACCTTC.

This sequence joins TRBV18 and TRBJ2-7, with TRBD1 matching 7 bases. CDR3 size: 13 residues. Trimming cost V 2 bases and J 3 bases; bases outside gene matches: 1. Germline V gene sequence: CDR1 KGHSH, CDR2 LQKENI. CDR3 nucleotides: TGTGCCAGCTCACCAGGGACAGACTACGAGCAGTACTTC. Translated: CASSPGTDYEQYF.

The gene calls are TRBV24-1 and TRBJ2-1, with D possibly matching TRBD2 (5 bases). This CDR3 has 14 amino acids. Germline CDR1 reads KGHDR; CDR2 reads SFDVKD. Trimming removed 4 bases from V and 8 bases from J, with 14 bases in between. CDR3 protein: CATSESGPGDEQFF. CDR3 DNA sequence: TGTGCCACCAGTGAGAGCGGACCCGGGGATGAGCAGTTCTTC.

The V gene is TRBV2, the J gene TRBJ2-1; possibly TRBD2 for D (5 bases). Trimming took 7 bases from V and 1 from J, leaving 11 bases between them. Germline lookup yields CDR1 SNHLY and CDR2 FYNNEI. The CDR3 contains 14 residues. In DNA, the CDR3 is TGTGCCAGCATACTCGGGATTTCCTACAATGAGCAGTTCTTC. It encodes CASILGISYNEQFF. Full variable domain (outside the CDR3, taken from reference TRBV2 and TRBJ2-1): EPEVTQTPSHQVTQMGQEVILRCVPISNHLYFYWYRQILGQKVEFLVSFYNNEISEKSEIFDDQFSVERPDGSNFTLKIRSTKLEDSAMYFCASILGISYNEQFFGPGTRLTVL.

V usage is TRBV11-2 and J usage is TRBJ2-1; TRBD2 matches at 7 bases. Trimming cost V 1 base and J 5 bases; bases outside gene matches: 2. CDR3 size: 14 residues. Germline V CDR1 and CDR2: SGHAT, FQNNGV. The CDR3 nucleotides are TGTGCCAGCAGCTTAGCGGGAGGCCACAATGAGCAGTTCTTC. This encodes CASSLAGGHNEQFF.

This sequence joins TRBV18 and TRBJ2-2, with 13 bases fitting TRBD2. Per the germline V gene, CDR1 is KGHSH and CDR2 is LQKENI. Trimming removed 6 bases from V and 5 bases from J; junction bases left unmatched: 6. The CDR3 loop spans 16 amino acids. This chain's CDR3 is CASSSALAGGTGELFF. The CDR3 DNA is TGTGCCAGCTCGTCTGCACTAGCGGGAGGGACCGGGGAGCTGTTTTTT. Full variable domain (remainder filled in from reference TRBV18 and TRBJ2-2): NAGVMQNPRHLVRRRGQEARLRCSPMKGHSHVYWYRQLPEEGLKFMVYLQKENIIDESGMPKERFSAEFPKEGPSILRIQQVVRGDSAAYFCASSSALAGGTGELFFGEGSRLTVL.

The chain combines TRBV11-3 with TRBJ2-2; a weak D match, TRBD2 (6 bases). The germline V gene has CDR1 SGHNT and CDR2 YENEEA. The CDR3 contains 14 residues. With 3 bases removed from V and 4 bases from J, the gap between germline ends came to 9 bases. CDR3 DNA: TGTGCCAGCAGCTTCCGGGACTCCACCGGGGAGCTGTTTTTT. It is translated as CASSFRDSTGELFF.

J is TRBJ2-7 and V is TRBV5-1, with a tentative D call TRBD2 (6 bases). V was clipped by 0 bases and J by 4 bases, with 11 bases between them. Germline V lookup: CDR1 SGHRS, CDR2 YFSETQ. The CDR3 spans 14 residues. For the CDR3, the DNA is TGCGCCAGCAGCTTGGCCGGGGGAGGTTACGAGCAGTACTTC. It yields the protein CASSLAGGGYEQYF. The full variable domain, rest sourced from reference TRBV5-1 and TRBJ2-7, is KAGVTQTPRYLIKTRGQQVTLSCSPISGHRSVSWYQQTPGQGLQFLFEYFSETQRNKGNFPGRFSGRQFSNSRSEMNVSTLELGDSALYLCASSLAGGGYEQYFGPGTRLTVT.

V is TRBV9 and J is TRBJ2-1; 9 bases line up with TRBD2. J was trimmed by 4 bases and V by 3 bases; bases with no gene match: 11. The CDR3 runs to 17 residues. Germline V CDR1 and CDR2: SGDLS, YYNGEE. The CDR3 nucleotides read TGTGCCAGCAGCGGGACCCCAGCGGGAGGATTGTACAATGAGCAGTTCTTC. Translation gives CASSGTPAGGLYNEQFF.